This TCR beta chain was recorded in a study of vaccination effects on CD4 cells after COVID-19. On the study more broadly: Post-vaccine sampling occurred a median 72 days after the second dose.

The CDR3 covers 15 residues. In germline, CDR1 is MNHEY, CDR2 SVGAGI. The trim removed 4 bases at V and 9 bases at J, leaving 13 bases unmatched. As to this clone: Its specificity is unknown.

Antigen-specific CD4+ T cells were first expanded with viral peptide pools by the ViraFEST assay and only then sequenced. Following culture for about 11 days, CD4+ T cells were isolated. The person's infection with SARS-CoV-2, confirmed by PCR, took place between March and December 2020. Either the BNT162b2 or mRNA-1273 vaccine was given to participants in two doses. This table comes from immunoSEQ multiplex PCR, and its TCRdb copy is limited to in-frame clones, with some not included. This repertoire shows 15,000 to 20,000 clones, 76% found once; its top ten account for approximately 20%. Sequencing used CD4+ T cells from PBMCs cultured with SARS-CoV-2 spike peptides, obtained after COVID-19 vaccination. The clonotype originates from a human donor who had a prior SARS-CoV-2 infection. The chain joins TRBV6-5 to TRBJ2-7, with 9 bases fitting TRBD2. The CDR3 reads CASSFQGASGTVQYF. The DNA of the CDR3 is TGTGCCAGCAGTTTCCAAGGTGCTAGCGGGACTGTGCAGTACTTC.